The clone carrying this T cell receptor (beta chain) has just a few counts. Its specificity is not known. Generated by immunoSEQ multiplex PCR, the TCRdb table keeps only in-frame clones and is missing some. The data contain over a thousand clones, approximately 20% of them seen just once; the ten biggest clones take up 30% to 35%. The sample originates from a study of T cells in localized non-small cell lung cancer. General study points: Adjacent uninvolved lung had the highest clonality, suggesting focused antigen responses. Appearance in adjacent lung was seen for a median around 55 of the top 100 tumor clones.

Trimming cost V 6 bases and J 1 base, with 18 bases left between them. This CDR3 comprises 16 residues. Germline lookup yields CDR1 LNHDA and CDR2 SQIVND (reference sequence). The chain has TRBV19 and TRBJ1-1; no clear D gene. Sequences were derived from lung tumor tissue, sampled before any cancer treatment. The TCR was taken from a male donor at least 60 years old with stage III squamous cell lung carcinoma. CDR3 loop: CASRKRNVLSNTEAFF. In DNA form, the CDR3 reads TGTGCCAGTAGAAAAAGGAACGTCCTCTCGAACACTGAAGCTTTCTTT.